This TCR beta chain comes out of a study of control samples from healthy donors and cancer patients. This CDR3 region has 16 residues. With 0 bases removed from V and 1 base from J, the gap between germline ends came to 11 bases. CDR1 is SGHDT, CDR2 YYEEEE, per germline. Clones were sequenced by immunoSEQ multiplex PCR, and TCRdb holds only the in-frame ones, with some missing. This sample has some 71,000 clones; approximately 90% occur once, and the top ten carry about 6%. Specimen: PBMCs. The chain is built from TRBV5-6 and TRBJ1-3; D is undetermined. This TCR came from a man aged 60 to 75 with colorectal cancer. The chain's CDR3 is CASSLGGLWSGNTIYF. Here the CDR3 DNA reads TGTGCCAGCAGCTTGGGTGGACTGTGGTCTGGAAACACCATATATTTT.